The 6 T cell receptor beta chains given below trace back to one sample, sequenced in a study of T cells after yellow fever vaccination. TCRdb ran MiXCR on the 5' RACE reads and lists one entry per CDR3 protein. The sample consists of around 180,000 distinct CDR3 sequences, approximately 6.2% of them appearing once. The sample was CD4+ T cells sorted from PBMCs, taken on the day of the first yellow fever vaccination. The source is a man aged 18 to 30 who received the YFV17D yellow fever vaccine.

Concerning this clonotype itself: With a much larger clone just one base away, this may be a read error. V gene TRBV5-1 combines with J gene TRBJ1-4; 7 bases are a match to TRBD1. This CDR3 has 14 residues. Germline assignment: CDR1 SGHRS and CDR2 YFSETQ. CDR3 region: CTSTWGQLNEKLFF. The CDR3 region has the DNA TGCACCAGCACGTGGGGACAGCTTAATGAAAAACTGTTTTTT.

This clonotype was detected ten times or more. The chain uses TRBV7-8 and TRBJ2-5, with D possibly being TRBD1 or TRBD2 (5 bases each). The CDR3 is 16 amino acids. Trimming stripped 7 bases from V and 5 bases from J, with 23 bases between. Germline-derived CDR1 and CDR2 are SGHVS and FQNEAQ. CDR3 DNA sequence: TGTGCCAGCATACACATGAGGGGATCCGCGGAGGAGACCCAGTACTTC. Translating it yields CASIHMRGSAEETQYF.

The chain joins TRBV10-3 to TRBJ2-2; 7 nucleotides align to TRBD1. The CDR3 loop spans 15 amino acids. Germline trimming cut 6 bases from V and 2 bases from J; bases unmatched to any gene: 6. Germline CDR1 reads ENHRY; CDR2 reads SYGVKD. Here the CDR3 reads CAIRRGQLNTGELFF. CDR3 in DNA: TGTGCCATCAGGAGGGGACAGTTAAACACCGGGGAGCTGTTTTTT.

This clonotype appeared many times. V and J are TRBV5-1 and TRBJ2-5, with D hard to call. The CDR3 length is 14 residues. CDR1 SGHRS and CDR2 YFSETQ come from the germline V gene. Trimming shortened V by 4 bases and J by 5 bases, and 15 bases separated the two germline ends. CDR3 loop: CASSPQGPGETQYF. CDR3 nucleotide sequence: TGCGCCAGCAGCCCTCAAGGGCCCGGGGAGACCCAGTACTTC.

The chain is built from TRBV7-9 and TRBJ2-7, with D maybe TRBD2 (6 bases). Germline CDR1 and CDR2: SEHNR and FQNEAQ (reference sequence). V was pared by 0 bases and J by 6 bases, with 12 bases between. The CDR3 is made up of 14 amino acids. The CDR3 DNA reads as TGTGCCAGCAGCTTAGCCCGAGGCGGGGTCGAGCAGTACGTC. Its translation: CASSLARGGVEQYV.

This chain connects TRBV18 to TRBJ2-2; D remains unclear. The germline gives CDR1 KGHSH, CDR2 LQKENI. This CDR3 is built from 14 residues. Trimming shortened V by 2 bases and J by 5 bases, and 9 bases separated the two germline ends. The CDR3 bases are TGTGCCAGCTCACCAAGCTATGGTACCGGGGAGCTGTTTTTT. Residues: CASSPSYGTGELFF.